The entry below describes one T cell receptor beta chain. Its antigen is not identified. The sample is drawn from a study of post-analysis software for immune sequencing data. Across the study: Relapsing-remitting, secondary progressive and progressive-relapsing forms made up the multiple sclerosis disease courses. Overall study results and limits: Under the F measure, samples that were prepared in one batch clustered strongly together. Patients carried several TRBV segments more frequently than controls did, and TRBV5-6, TRBV5-1 and TRBV20-1 were among them.

The germline CDR1 and CDR2 sequences are MNHNS and SASEGT. V shed 6 bases, J shed 6 bases, and the junction held 10 bases outside the gene matches. The CDR3 has 14 amino acids. The TCR beta cDNA libraries carried unique molecular identifiers. Via MiXCR, TCRdb re-called the PCR reads, giving one row per CDR3 protein. This sample has a few hundred thousand distinct CDR3 sequences, with 34% found just once. The chain links TRBV6-1 to TRBJ1-2, with 7 bases lining up with TRBD1. Sequencing was done on a sample of blood. The sequence was obtained from a girl aged 2-17 years with multiple sclerosis. CDR3 coding DNA: TGTGCCAGCAGCGCCGGGACAGCCCAAAATGGCTACACCTTC. It translates to CASSAGTAQNGYTF.